What follows is one T cell receptor beta chain and its context. Its antigen is currently unknown. The data were taken from a study of cytomegalovirus exposure and HLA in healthy donors. Study-level points and caveats: About 90% or about 30% of the time was how often most TCR beta V segments were productive, according to an earlier analysis.

Vbeta (60) and Jbeta (13) primers were used in the PCR. TCRdb's copy holds only in-frame clones and misses some; the assay was immunoSEQ multiplex PCR. The sample includes fewer than 250,000 clones, approximately 82% of them seen just once. Germline V gene sequence: CDR1 SGHAT, CDR2 FQNNGV. Trimming shortened V by 4 bases and J by 1 base, and 13 bases separated the two germline ends. The CDR3 contains 15 residues. Sequencing was done on a sample of PBMCs. The chain recombines TRBV11-2 with TRBJ1-1; no definite D call. The receptor comes from a woman in her forties or fifties in good health and CMV-seropositive. The CDR3: CASSSRYFGNTEAFF. CDR3 coding DNA: TGTGCCAGCAGCTCGAGATACTTTGGGAACACTGAAGCTTTCTTT.